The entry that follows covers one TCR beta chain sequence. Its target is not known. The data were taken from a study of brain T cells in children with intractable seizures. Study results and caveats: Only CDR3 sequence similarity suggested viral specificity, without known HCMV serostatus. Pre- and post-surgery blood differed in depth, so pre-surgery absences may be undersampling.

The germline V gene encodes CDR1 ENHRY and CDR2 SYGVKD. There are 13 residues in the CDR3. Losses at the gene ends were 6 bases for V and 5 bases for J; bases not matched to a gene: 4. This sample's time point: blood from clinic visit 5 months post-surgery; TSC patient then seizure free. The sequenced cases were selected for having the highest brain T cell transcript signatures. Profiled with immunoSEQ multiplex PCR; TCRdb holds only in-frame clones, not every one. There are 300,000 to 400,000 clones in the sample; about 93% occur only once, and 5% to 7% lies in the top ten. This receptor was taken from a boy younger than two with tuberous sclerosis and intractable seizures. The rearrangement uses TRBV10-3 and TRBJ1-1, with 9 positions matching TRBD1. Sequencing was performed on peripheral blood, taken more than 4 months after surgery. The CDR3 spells CAIRQGAGTEAFF. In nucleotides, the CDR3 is TGTGCCATCAGACAGGGGGCTGGAACTGAAGCTTTCTTT.